This T cell receptor (beta chain) stems from a study of Graves' ophthalmopathy and Graves' hyperthyroidism. On the study more broadly: Hyperthyroidism showing no ophthalmopathy within 18 months of follow-up was stable. Study-level findings and limits: Separation of ophthalmopathy from stable hyperthyroidism was achieved by a 13-signature model, at about 91% sensitivity and roughly 77% specificity. Sensitivity of roughly 71% and specificity of around 72% were achieved by the model that predicted ophthalmopathy progression. Thyroid clonotypes that were expanded above 0.001 frequency mostly also appeared in blood.

This clonotype appeared a few times. The antigen is undetermined. RNA served as the template for amplifying TCR beta CDR3 regions. After a first-round RT-PCR with HTBI primers, a second-round multiplex PCR was run. TCRdb reanalysed the multiplex PCR reads using MiXCR and keeps one entry per CDR3 protein. The sample contains around 1.1 million distinct CDR3 sequences, 35% to 40% of which appear only once. V dropped 2 bases and J dropped 0 bases, with 9 bases sitting between them. The CDR3 spans 15 residues. Looked up from germline, CDR1 is SGHVS and CDR2 is FQNEAQ. This receptor was identified in an adult man with Graves' hyperthyroidism. What was sequenced was peripheral blood or thyroid tissue (not recorded which). This rearrangement joins TRBV7-8 to TRBJ2-3, with D unclear. CDR3 in amino acids: CASSLMGSSTDTQYF. The CDR3, as DNA: TGTGCCAGCAGCTTAATGGGTTCTAGCACAGATACGCAGTATTTT.